This T cell receptor beta chain was identified during a study of shared clonotypes between healthy human individuals. Here immunoSEQ multiplex PCR was the method, and the copy in TCRdb shows in-frame clones only, minus some. The data hold 2 million to 3 million clones, with 93% observed a single time. The CDR3 is 12 amino acids. The germline V gene has CDR1 MNHNS and CDR2 SASEGT. V lost 8 bases and J 4 bases, leaving 12 bases between the germline ends. The chain links TRBV6-1 to TRBJ2-7, with D possibly being TRBD1 or TRBD2 (5 bases each). The receptor was derived from a young man in good health. Some clones in this sample may be carry-over from other donors' samples. The specimen sequenced was naive CD4+ T cells from PBMCs. Noted subset: CD45RA+ positively selected. The chain's CDR3 is CASREGMYEQYF. In DNA, the CDR3 is TGTGCCAGCCGCGAGGGGATGTACGAGCAGTACTTC.